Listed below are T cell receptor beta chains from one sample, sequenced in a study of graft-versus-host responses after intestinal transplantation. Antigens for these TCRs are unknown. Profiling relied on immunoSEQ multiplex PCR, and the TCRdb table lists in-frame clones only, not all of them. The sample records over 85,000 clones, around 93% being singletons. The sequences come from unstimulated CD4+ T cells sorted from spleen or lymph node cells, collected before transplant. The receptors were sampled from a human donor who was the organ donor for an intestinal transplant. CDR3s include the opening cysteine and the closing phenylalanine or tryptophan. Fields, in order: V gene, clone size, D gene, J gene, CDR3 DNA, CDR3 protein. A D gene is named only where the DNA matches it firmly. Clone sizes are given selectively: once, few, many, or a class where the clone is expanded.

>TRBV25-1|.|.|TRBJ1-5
TGTGCCAGCAGTGAGACGACAGGCCAGCCCCAGCATTTT
CASSETTGQPQHF
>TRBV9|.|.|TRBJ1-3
TGTGCCAGCAGCGTACAGGGGTCTGGAAACACCATATATTTT
CASSVQGSGNTIYF
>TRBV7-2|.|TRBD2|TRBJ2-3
TGTGCCAGCAGCTTACGGCTAGCGGGGGGTGGAGATACGCAGTATTTT
CASSLRLAGGGDTQYF
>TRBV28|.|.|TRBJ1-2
TGTGCCAGCAGCGCGGAGAACTATGGCTACACCTTC
CASSAENYGYTF
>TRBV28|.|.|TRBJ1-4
TGTGCCAGCAGTCCCGGACACCCTTGGGAGAATTTGGCTGATGAAAAACTGTTTTTT
CASSPGHPWENLADEKLFF
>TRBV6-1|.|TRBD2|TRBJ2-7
TGTGCCAGCAGTGTTACTAGCGGGGACGGGGACGAGCAGTACTTC
CASSVTSGDGDEQYF
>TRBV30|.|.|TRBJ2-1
TGTGCCTGGAGTGCGCAGGGCAATGAGCAGTTCTTC
CAWSAQGNEQFF
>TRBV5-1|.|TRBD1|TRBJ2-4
TGCGCCAGCAGCATTGGACAGGGCGACAAAAACATTCAGTACTTC
CASSIGQGDKNIQYF
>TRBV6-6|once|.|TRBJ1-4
TGTGCCAGCATTGGAAACAGGGATCTTGAAAAACTGTTTTTT
CASIGNRDLEKLFF
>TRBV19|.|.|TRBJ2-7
TGTGCCAGTAGTCCCCTCGACCTCGCCTACGAGCAGTACTTC
CASSPLDLAYEQYF
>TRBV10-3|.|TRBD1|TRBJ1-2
TGTGCCATCAGTGAGGACAGGGGAGGATATGGCTACACCTTC
CAISEDRGGYGYTF
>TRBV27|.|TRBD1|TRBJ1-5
TGTGCCAGCAGTTTATCGTGGACAGGGAGTCAGCCCCAGCATTTT
CASSLSWTGSQPQHF
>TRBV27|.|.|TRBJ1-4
TGTGCCAGCAGTTTCAGGGAGGATGAAAAACTGTTTTTT
CASSFREDEKLFF
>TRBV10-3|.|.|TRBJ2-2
TGTGCCATCAGTACCCTGGGCAGGGTGACTGATAACACCGGGGAGCTGTTTTTT
CAISTLGRVTDNTGELFF
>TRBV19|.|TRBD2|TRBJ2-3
TGTGCCAGTAGTAGGACGACTAGCGGGGGGTTCAATACGCAGTATTTT
CASSRTTSGGFNTQYF
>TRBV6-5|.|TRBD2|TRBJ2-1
TGTGCCAGCAGTGTAGCGGGGGGGCCGAGTGAGCAGTTCTTC
CASSVAGGPSEQFF
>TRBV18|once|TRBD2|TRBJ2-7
TGTGCCAGCTCACCACGGGTTGGGGGGGACTACGAGCAGTACTTC
CASSPRVGGDYEQYF
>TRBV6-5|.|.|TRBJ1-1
TGTGCCAGCAGGGGACAGAACACTGAAGCTTTCTTT
CASRGQNTEAFF
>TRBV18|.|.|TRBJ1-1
TGTGCCAGCTCACCGGCTTTTGAAGCTTTCTTT
CASSPAFEAFF
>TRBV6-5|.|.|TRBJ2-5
TGTGCCGGAGCCCGGGCCCTGAGCGAGACCCAGTACTTC
CAGARALSETQYF
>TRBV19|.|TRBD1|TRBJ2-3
TGTGCCAGTAGTGGACAGGGGGGTCCAGATACGCAGTATTTT
CASSGQGGPDTQYF
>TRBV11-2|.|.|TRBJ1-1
TGTGCCACCACCCTCGGGGGAATGAACACTGAAGCTTTCTTT
CATTLGGMNTEAFF
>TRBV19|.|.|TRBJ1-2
TGTGCCAGTAGTCGGACGGAGGGGTATGGCTACACCTTC
CASSRTEGYGYTF
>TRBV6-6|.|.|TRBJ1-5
TGTGCCAGCAGCCAGGAGTATCAGCCCCAGCATTTT
CASSQEYQPQHF
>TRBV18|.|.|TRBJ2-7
TGTGCCAGCTCGCGGGAATACGAGCAGTACTTC
CASSREYEQYF
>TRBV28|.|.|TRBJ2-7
TGTGCCAGCAGTTTACGACAGGCCTACGAGCAGTACTTC
CASSLRQAYEQYF
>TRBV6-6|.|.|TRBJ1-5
TGTGCCAGCAGTTGGGAGAACCAGCCCCAGCATTTT
CASSWENQPQHF
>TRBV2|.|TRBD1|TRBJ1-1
TGTGCCAGCAGTCTACAGGGGGGGGACACTGAAGCTTTCTTT
CASSLQGGDTEAFF
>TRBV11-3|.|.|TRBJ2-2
TGTGCCAGCAGCTTAGATGGCGCCGGGGAGCTGTTTTTT
CASSLDGAGELFF
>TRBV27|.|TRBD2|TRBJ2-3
TGTGCCAGCAGCTCACCGGGACTACATACGCAGTATTTT
CASSSPGLHTQYF
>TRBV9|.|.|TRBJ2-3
TGTGCCAGCAGCGTAGTTGGGGGAGCTGGAGATACGCAGTATTTT
CASSVVGGAGDTQYF
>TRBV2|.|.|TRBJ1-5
TGTGCCAGCAGTGAATGGTTAAATAGCAATCAGCCCCAGCATTTT
CASSEWLNSNQPQHF
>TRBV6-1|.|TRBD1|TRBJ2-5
TGTGCCAGCAGTGAAACTTTGGGGACAGGGATACAAGAGACCCAGTACTTC
CASSETLGTGIQETQYF
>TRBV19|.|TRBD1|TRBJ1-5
TGTGCCAGTAGTACTGGGACAGGAGAGACTAATCAGCCCCAGCATTTT
CASSTGTGETNQPQHF
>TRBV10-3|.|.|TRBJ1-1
TGTGCCATCAGGGACAGAGTGAAAACTGAAGCTTTCTTT
CAIRDRVKTEAFF
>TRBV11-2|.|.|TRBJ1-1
TGTGCCAGCAGCCGTACCACCGGGGGCGCGATGAACACTGAAGCTTTCTTT
CASSRTTGGAMNTEAFF
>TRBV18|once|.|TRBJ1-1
TGTGCCAGCTCACCACTGGCAGAATTGACTGAAGCTTTCTTT
CASSPLAELTEAFF
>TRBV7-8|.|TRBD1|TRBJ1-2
TGTGCCAGCAGCTTAACGGACAGGGGGACCTATGGCTACACCTTC
CASSLTDRGTYGYTF
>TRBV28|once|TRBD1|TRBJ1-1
TGTGCCAGCAGTTTATCGGACAGGGTAAAGGCTGAAGCTTTCTTT
CASSLSDRVKAEAFF
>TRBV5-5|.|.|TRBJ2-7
TGTGCCAGCAGCTTATTGGGGCCCTTCCTCGGCCACGAGCAGTACTTC
CASSLLGPFLGHEQYF
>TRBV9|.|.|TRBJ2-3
TGTGCCAGCAGCGCTGCCTCCTCAGATACGCAGTATTTT
CASSAASSDTQYF
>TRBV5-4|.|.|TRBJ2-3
TGTGCCAGCAGCTGGACGGCCCTCAGAGATACGCAGTATTTT
CASSWTALRDTQYF
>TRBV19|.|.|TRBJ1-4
TGTGCCAGTAGTATCCGAGGTCAGGGGATGCGAGAAAAACTGTTTTTT
CASSIRGQGMREKLFF
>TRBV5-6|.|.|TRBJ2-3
TGTGCCAGCAGCTCCTATGGCCCCACAGATACGCAGTATTTT
CASSSYGPTDTQYF
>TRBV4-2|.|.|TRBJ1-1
TGTGCCAGCAGCCAAGGCCGGTGGGAACGGGCCATGAACACTGAAGCTTTCTTT
CASSQGRWERAMNTEAFF
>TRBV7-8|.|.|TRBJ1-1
TGTGCCAGCAGCTTGATTACGGCCATGAACACTGAAGCTTTCTTT
CASSLITAMNTEAFF